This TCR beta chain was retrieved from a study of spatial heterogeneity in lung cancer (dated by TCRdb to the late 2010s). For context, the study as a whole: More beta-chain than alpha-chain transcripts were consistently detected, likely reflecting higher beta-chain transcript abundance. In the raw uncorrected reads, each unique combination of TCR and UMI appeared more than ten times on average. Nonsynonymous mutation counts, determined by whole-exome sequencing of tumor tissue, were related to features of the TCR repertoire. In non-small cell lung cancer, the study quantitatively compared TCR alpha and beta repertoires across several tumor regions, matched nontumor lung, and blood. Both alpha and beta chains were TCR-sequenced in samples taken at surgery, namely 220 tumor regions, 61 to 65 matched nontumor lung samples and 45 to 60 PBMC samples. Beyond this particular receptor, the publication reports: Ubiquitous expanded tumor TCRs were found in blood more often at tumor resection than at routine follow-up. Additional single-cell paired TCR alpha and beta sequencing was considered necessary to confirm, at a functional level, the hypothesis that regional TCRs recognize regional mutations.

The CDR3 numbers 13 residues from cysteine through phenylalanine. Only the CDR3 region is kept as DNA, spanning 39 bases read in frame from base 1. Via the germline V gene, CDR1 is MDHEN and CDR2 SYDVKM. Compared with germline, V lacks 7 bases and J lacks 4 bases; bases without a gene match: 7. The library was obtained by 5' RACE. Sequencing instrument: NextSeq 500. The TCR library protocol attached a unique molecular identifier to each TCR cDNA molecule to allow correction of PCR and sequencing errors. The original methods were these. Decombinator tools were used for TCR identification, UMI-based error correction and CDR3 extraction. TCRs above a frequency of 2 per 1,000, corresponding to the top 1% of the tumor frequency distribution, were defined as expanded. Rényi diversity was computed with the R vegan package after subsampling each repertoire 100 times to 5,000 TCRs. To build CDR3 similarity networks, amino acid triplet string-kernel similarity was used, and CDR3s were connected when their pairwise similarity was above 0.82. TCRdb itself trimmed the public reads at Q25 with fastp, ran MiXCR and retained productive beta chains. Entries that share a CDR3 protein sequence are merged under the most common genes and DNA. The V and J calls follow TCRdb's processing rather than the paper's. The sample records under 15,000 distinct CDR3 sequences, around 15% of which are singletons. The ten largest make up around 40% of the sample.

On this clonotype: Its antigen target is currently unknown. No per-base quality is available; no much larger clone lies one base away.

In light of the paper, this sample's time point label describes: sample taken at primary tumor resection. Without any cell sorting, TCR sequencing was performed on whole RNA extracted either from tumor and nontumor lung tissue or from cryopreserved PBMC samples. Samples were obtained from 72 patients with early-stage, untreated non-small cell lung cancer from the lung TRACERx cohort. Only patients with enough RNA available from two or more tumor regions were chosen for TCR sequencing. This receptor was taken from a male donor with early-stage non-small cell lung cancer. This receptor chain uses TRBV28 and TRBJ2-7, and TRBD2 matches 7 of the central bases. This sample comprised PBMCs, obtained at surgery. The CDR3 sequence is CASIKRGGYEQYF. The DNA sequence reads TGTGCCAGCATCAAACGGGGAGGGTACGAGCAGTACTTC.